The 13 T cell receptor beta chains listed next were all sequenced from one sample in a study of T cells in tuberculosis. After thawing and overnight rest, PBMC were stained with GMM-loaded CD1B tetramer, viability dye and anti-CD3 for sorting. The lipid loaded on the CD1B tetramers was C32 glucose monomycolate from Rhodococcus equi. The data were produced by immunoSEQ multiplex PCR, yet TCRdb's version contains in-frame clones alone and is incomplete. This table has some 60,000 clones, about 86% appearing once. The sample was CD1b-GMM tetramer-negative cells sorted from PBMCs. Receptor source: an adult woman with latent tuberculosis.

The rearrangement joins TRBV7-9 to TRBJ1-4; possible D gene TRBD1, 6 bases. Trimming pared 4 bases from V and 4 bases from J, leaving 13 bases between. This CDR3 contains 15 residues. Germline V CDR1 and CDR2: SEHNR, FQNEAQ (reference sequence). In DNA form, the CDR3 reads TGTGCCAGCAGCTCCCCGGGCAGGGGTAATGAAAAACTGTTTTTT. Amino acids: CASSSPGRGNEKLFF.

This clone has more than one count but fewer than ten. The gene calls are TRBV19 and TRBJ2-6; the D gene is possibly TRBD1 (6 bases). Germline CDR1 reads LNHDA; CDR2 reads SQIVND (reference sequence). This CDR3 spans 16 amino acids. Trimming left V 6 bases short and J 0 bases short, with 12 bases between. The CDR3 is CASSPTGFSGANVLTF. CDR3 nucleotide sequence: TGTGCCAGTAGCCCAACAGGGTTCTCTGGGGCCAACGTCCTGACTTTC.

With regard to this clone: The conserved final phenylalanine or tryptophan is absent from the CDR3, which likely points to a read error. The genes are TRBV4-1 and TRBJ1-2; D uncertain. The V and J ends lost 0 bases and 0 bases respectively, with 8 bases between them. Looked up from germline, CDR1 is MGHRA and CDR2 is YSYEKL. This CDR3 has 15 residues. The CDR3 DNA reads TGCGCCAGCAGCCAAGACATCGGCGCTAACTATGGCTACACCCTC. Translating gives CASSQDIGANYGYTL.

V and J are TRBV7-7 and TRBJ2-2; possibly TRBD1 for D (6 bases). With 1 base removed from V and 9 bases from J, the gap between germline ends came to 9 bases. Per the germline V gene, CDR1 is SSHAT and CDR2 is FNYEAQ (reference sequence). CDR3 length: 13 residues. In DNA, the CDR3 is TGTGCCAGCAGCTTAGGAGGACAGAGGGAGCTGTTTTTT. This sequence encodes CASSLGGQRELFF.

The V gene is TRBV28, the J gene TRBJ1-2; tentatively, D is TRBD1 (5 bases). The germline CDR1 and CDR2 sequences are MDHEN and SYDVKM. The length of the CDR3 is 14 residues. V lost 8 bases and J lost 2, with 15 bases in between. The DNA of the CDR3 is TGTGCCAGCGATACCCAGGGATTCAACTATGGCTACACCTTC. Its protein product is CASDTQGFNYGYTF.

The V call is TRBV11-2, the J call TRBJ2-1; TRBD2 aligns across 7 bases. The V segment lost 7 bases and the J segment 0 bases; nucleotides outside the gene matches: 12. Germline loops: CDR1 SGHAT, CDR2 FQNNGV. The CDR3 runs to 17 residues. Written as DNA, the CDR3 is TGTGCCAGCACCACTGGGGGGGGTTCGAGCTCCTACAATGAGCAGTTCTTC. Its protein product is CASTTGGGSSSYNEQFF. The full variable domain, completed using reference TRBV11-2 and TRBJ2-1, is EAGVAQSPRYKIIEKRQSVAFWCNPISGHATLYWYQQILGQGPKLLIQFQNNGVVDDSQLPKDRFSAERLKGVDSTLKIQPAKLEDSAVYLCASTTGGGSSSYNEQFFGPGTRLTVL.

This clone was detected only a few times. V gene TRBV15 combines with J gene TRBJ1-5, with 7 bases that match TRBD1. Germline CDR1 reads LNHNV; CDR2 reads YYDKDF (reference sequence). Unmatched junction bases numbered 4, after V lost 4 bases and J lost 4 bases. The CDR3 loop spans 14 amino acids. CDR3 amino acids: CATSTRQGNQPQHF. CDR3 nucleotide sequence: TGTGCCACCAGCACACGACAGGGAAATCAGCCCCAGCATTTT. The entire variable domain, with the rest obtained from reference TRBV15 and TRBJ1-5, is as follows: DAMVIQNPRYQVTQFGKPVTLSCSQTLNHNVMYWYQQKSSQAPKLLFHYYDKDFNNEADTPDNFQSRRPNTSFCFLDIRSPGLGDTAMYLCATSTRQGNQPQHFGDGTRLSIL.

The chain uses TRBV6-1 and TRBJ1-1; D is ambiguous. The CDR3 has 14 residues. Germline V CDR1 and CDR2: MNHNS, SASEGT. V was clipped by 5 bases and J by 1 base, with 11 bases between them. The CDR3 sequence is CASSSNGGNTEAFF. DNA of the CDR3: TGTGCCAGCAGTTCAAATGGCGGGAACACTGAAGCTTTCTTT.

The J gene is TRBJ1-2, the V gene TRBV5-6, with D possibly matching TRBD1 (5 bases). This CDR3 is built from 16 residues. Between the trimmed V and J ends, which lost 3 bases and 2 bases, there was a span of 17 bases. The germline V gene has CDR1 SGHDT and CDR2 YYEEEE. The CDR3 reads CASSSDLTVRNYGYTF. In DNA, the CDR3 is TGTGCCAGCAGCTCTGACCTGACAGTACGAAACTATGGCTACACCTTC.

This chain uses TRBV21-1 with TRBJ2-7; the table gives TRBD2 as D, unverified against the DNA. TRBV21-1 is given as a pseudogene. This CDR3 is built from 12 residues. This CDR3 reads CASPGREGEQYF. Here the CDR3 DNA reads TGTGCCAGCCCGGGGAGGGAAGGGGAGCAGTACTTC.

The chain employs TRBV7-9 and TRBJ2-5, with D possibly matching TRBD2 (5 bases). Deletions cut 5 bases from V and 2 bases from J, with 21 bases between. This CDR3 has 17 amino acids. Looked up from germline, CDR1 is SEHNR and CDR2 is FQNEAQ (reference sequence). Here the CDR3 DNA reads TGTGCCAGCAGCCCCTTAGGAGTCCTCCCGGGGCAAGAGACCCAGTACTTC. This encodes CASSPLGVLPGQETQYF.

The chain couples TRBV6-5 to TRBJ2-3; maybe TRBD1 (5 bases). With 11 bases removed from V and 3 bases from J, the gap between germline ends came to 12 bases. The CDR3 extends over 12 amino acids. CDR1 MNHEY and CDR2 SVGAGI come from the germline V gene. The CDR3 protein is CASSQGTDTQYF. CDR3 nucleotides: TGTGCCTCGAGCCAGGGAACAGATACGCAGTATTTT.

This clone was detected once. V gene TRBV6-1 combines with J gene TRBJ2-1, with 14 bases matching TRBD2. The CDR3 is 15 residues long. Germline CDR1 MNHNS, CDR2 SASEGT. The trim removed 0 bases at V and 8 bases at J, leaving 0 bases unmatched. The CDR3 loop is CASSEATSGRDEQFF. For the CDR3, the DNA is TGTGCCAGCAGTGAAGCGACTAGCGGGAGGGATGAGCAGTTCTTC.